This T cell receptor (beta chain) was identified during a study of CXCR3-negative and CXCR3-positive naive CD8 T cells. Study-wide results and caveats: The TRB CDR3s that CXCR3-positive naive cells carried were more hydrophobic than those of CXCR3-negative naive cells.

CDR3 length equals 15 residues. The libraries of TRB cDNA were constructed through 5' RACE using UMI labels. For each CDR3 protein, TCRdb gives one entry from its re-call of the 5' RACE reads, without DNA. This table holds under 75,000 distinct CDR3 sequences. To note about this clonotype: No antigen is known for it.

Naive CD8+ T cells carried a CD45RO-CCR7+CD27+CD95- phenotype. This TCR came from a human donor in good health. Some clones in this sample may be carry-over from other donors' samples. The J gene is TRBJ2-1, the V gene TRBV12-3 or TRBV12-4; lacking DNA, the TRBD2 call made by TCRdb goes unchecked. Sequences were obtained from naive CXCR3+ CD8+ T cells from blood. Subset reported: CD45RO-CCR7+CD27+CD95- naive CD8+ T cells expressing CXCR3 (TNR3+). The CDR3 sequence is CASSPLAGGPNEQFF.